A selection of T cell receptor beta chains follows, all from one sample in a study of OX40 agonist ivuxolimab in advanced cancers. This table comes from immunoSEQ multiplex PCR, and its TCRdb copy is limited to in-frame clones, with some not included. The sample has roughly 110,000 clones; roughly 90% are singletons. This specimen was CD4+ or CD8+ T cells sorted from blood, taken in a trial of the OX40 agonist ivuxolimab. These receptors were taken from an adult with an advanced solid tumor such as melanoma, head and neck, liver or kidney cancer. Each CDR3 is given with its conserved first and last residue. Each record gives: D gene, V gene, clone size, CDR3 length, J gene, CDR3 protein, CDR3 DNA. The D gene is left open where the match is weak. Clone size is given for some rows only: seen once, a few or many times, or a class if the clone is expanded.

>TRBD1|TRBV19|.|16|TRBJ1-2
CASSNRGDRLIYGYTF
TGTGCCAGTAGTAACCGGGGGGACAGACTGATCTATGGCTACACCTTC
>.|TRBV7-2|.|14|TRBJ2-3
CASSFVGSTDTQYF
TGTGCCAGCAGCTTTGTCGGCAGCACAGATACGCAGTATTTT
>.|TRBV5-5|few|15|TRBJ1-2
CASSLTETSSYGYTF
TGTGCCAGCAGCCTTACCGAGACATCTAGCTATGGCTACACCTTC
>TRBD2|TRBV7-9|.|15|TRBJ2-1
CASSTLSGRYNEQFF
TGTGCCAGCAGCACCCTCAGCGGGAGATACAATGAGCAGTTCTTC
>TRBD1|TRBV30|.|13|TRBJ1-1
CAWTQQGDTEAFF
TGTGCCTGGACCCAACAGGGGGACACTGAAGCTTTCTTT
>TRBD2|TRBV28|.|14|TRBJ2-7
CASLSGRAIYEQYF
TGTGCCAGCCTAAGCGGGAGGGCTATCTACGAGCAGTACTTC
>.|TRBV30|.|13|TRBJ2-7
CAWSRGPNYEQYF
TGTGCCTGGAGTCGTGGTCCTAACTACGAGCAGTACTTC
>TRBD1|TRBV4-1|once|17|TRBJ1-3
CASSISPRGYSGNTIYF
TGCGCCAGCAGCATAAGCCCCAGGGGGTACTCTGGAAACACCATATATTTT
>TRBD2|TRBV10-1|once|16|TRBJ2-7
CASSELGSGSSDEQYF
TGCGCCAGCAGTGAGCTTGGGAGCGGGAGCAGCGACGAGCAGTACTTC
>TRBD2|TRBV7-7|.|15|TRBJ2-5
CASSLAGGLGETQYF
TGTGCTAGCAGCTTAGCGGGAGGGCTCGGGGAGACCCAGTACTTC
>.|TRBV7-2|.|13|TRBJ2-7
CASSFGGSYEQYF
TGTGCCAGCAGCTTTGGGGGCTCCTACGAGCAGTACTTC
>.|TRBV6-5|.|15|TRBJ1-1
CASSYSQGMNTEAFF
TGTGCCAGCAGTTACTCCCAGGGGATGAACACTGAAGCTTTCTTT
>.|TRBV30|few|12|TRBJ1-5
CAWSATPGPQHF
TGTGCCTGGAGTGCCACCCCCGGGCCCCAGCATTTT
>.|TRBV5-5|.|17|TRBJ1-5
CASSLFGTFSPGQPQHF
TGTGCCAGCAGCTTGTTTGGGACCTTTTCCCCGGGACAGCCCCAGCATTTT
>TRBD2|TRBV9|.|15|TRBJ2-1
CASSALLAGGDEQFF
TGTGCCAGCAGCGCTCTACTAGCGGGAGGCGATGAGCAGTTCTTC
>TRBD2|TRBV2|.|17|TRBJ2-7
CASTGLAGGTHSYEQYF
TGTGCCAGCACCGGACTAGCGGGAGGTACGCATTCCTACGAGCAGTACTTC
>.|TRBV14|.|14|TRBJ1-3
CASSQDLRGNTIYF
TGTGCCAGCAGCCAAGATTTGCGGGGAAACACCATATATTTT
>TRBD2|TRBV6-5|.|15|TRBJ2-1
CASSFSGSSYNEQFF
TGTGCCAGCAGTTTTAGCGGGAGCTCCTACAATGAGCAGTTCTTC
>.|TRBV6-5|.|13|TRBJ2-7
CASSYTGGNEQYF
TGTGCCAGCAGTTACACTGGGGGTAACGAGCAGTACTTC
>TRBD1|TRBV6-1|once|13|TRBJ2-5
CASTTGVGETQYF
TGTGCCAGCACAACAGGGGTGGGAGAGACCCAGTACTTC
>TRBD1|TRBV7-3|.|16|TRBJ1-1
CASSLMAGGSGTEAFF
TGTGCCAGCAGCTTAATGGCAGGGGGCTCTGGCACTGAAGCTTTCTTT
>.|TRBV21-1|.|16|TRBJ2-4
CASRKRTDIAKNIQYF
TGTGCCAGCAGGAAGCGGACAGACATAGCCAAAAACATTCAGTACTTC
>TRBD1|TRBV19|.|15|TRBJ1-5
CASKEGTGSNQPQHF
TGTGCCAGTAAAGAAGGGACAGGGTCCAATCAGCCCCAGCATTTT
>TRBD1|TRBV7-9|.|14|TRBJ1-1
CASSLVWDRGLAFF
TGTGCCAGCAGCTTAGTTTGGGACAGGGGCCTAGCTTTCTTT
>TRBD2|TRBV7-9|.|13|TRBJ2-5
CASSSETSGAQYF
TGTGCCAGCAGCTCGGAGACTAGCGGGGCCCAGTACTTC
>.|TRBV28|.|14|TRBJ1-5
CASGQGAGNQPQHF
TGTGCCAGCGGTCAAGGGGCTGGAAATCAGCCCCAGCATTTT
>TRBD2|TRBV6-5|.|13|TRBJ2-5
CASKVAGGETQYF
TGTGCCAGCAAGGTGGCGGGAGGCGAGACCCAGTACTTC
>TRBD2|TRBV14|.|15|TRBJ2-1
CASSPSGSSYNEQFF
TGTGCCAGCAGCCCTAGCGGGAGCTCCTACAATGAGCAGTTCTTC
>.|TRBV7-2|.|15|TRBJ1-1
CASSFWVSKGTEAFF
TGTGCCAGCAGCTTTTGGGTCTCGAAAGGGACTGAAGCTTTCTTT
>.|TRBV6-1|.|14|TRBJ2-5
CASRAGLTQETQYF
TGTGCCAGCAGGGCCGGACTAACCCAAGAGACCCAGTACTTC
>TRBD1|TRBV2|.|18|TRBJ1-3
CASSEAATGRLDGNTIYF
TGTGCCAGCAGTGAAGCGGCGACAGGGCGGTTAGATGGAAACACCATATATTTT
>TRBD2|TRBV27|.|15|TRBJ2-1
CASSAWTSGSDEQFF
TGTGCCAGCAGTGCCTGGACTAGCGGGAGTGATGAGCAGTTCTTC
>.|TRBV14|.|13|TRBJ1-5
CASSQGVNQPQHF
TGTGCCAGCAGCCAGGGTGTCAATCAGCCCCAGCATTTT